This T cell receptor (beta chain) was recovered during a study of cytomegalovirus exposure and HLA in healthy donors. Comment on this clone: Its antigen remains unidentified.

The PCR ran on 60 Vbeta and 13 Jbeta primers. This table comes from immunoSEQ multiplex PCR, and its TCRdb copy is limited to in-frame clones, with some not included. The sample holds some 160,000 clones; over 70% are singletons and the top ten take approximately 1.3%. Study outcomes and limitations: Later analysis suggested most CMV-associated TCR beta chains were HLA-restricted. Analyses of presence/absence relied on an assumption of roughly uniform sequencing depth across donors. While the bulk of TCR sequences proved rare, some public TCRs turned up in many donors. A later analysis showed TCR association rates differing by HLA locus, peaking at DRB1 and lowest at HLA-C.

From germline, CDR1 is MDHEN and CDR2 SYDVKM. V was trimmed by 2 bases and J by 0 bases, leaving 2 bases between them. There are 13 residues in the CDR3. Sequencing was done on a sample of PBMCs. The J gene is TRBJ1-5, the V gene TRBV28; D uncertain. The origin of this receptor is a man aged 50-60 years in good health and CMV-seropositive. Here the CDR3 reads CASSLLSNQPQHF. The CDR3 DNA is TGTGCCAGCAGTTTACTTAGCAATCAGCCCCAGCATTTT. The full variable domain, in which reference TRBV28 and TRBJ1-5 provide the parts outside the CDR3, is DVKVTQSSRYLVKRTGEKVFLECVQDMDHENMFWYRQDPGLGLRLIYFSYDVKMKEKGDIPEGYSVSREKKERFSLILESASTNQTSMYLCASSLLSNQPQHFGDGTRLSIL.